Detailed here is one T cell receptor beta chain. The data are from a study of CD8 T cells in Susac syndrome. This CDR3 is 15 amino acids long. The V gene end was trimmed by 2 bases and the J gene end by 2 bases; junction bases not matched to a gene: 6. When the RNA was reverse transcribed, random hexamers were used with an input of about 0.45 to 1 ug. TCRdb re-called the immunoSEQ multiplex PCR reads with MiXCR, one entry per CDR3 protein. The table records tens of thousands of distinct CDR3 sequences, roughly nine tenths of them present only once. The material sequenced was CD8+ T cells from PBMCs. The chain employs TRBV12-3 or TRBV12-4 and TRBJ2-7; 7 bases align to TRBD1. The TCR comes from a human donor with multiple sclerosis. In nucleotides, the CDR3 is TGTGCCAGCAGTTTAACGACAGGGTACCCCTACGAGCAGTACTTC. Its protein is CASSLTTGYPYEQYF.